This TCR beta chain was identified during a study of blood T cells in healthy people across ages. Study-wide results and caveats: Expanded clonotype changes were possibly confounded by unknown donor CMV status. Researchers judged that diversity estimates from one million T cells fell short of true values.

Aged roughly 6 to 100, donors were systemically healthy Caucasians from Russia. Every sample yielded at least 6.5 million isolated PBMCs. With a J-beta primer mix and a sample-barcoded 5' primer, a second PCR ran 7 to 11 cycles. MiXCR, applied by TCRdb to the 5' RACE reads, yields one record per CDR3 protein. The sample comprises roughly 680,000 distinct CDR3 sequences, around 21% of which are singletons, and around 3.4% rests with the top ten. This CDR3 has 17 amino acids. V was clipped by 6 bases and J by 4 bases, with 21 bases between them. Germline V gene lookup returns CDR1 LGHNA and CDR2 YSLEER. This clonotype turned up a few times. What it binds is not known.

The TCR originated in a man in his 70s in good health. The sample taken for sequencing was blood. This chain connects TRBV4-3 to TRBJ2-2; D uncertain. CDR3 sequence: CASRKAAISVGTGELFF. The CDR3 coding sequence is TGCGCCAGCAGAAAGGCGGCAATATCAGTCGGCACCGGGGAGCTGTTTTTT.